Below are 23 T cell receptor beta chains sequenced from a single sample in a study of shared clonotypes between healthy human individuals. Data came from immunoSEQ multiplex PCR; TCRdb stores just in-frame clones and leaves some out. The sample includes 2 million to 2.5 million clones, approximately 93% of them seen just once. Specimen: naive CD4+ T cells from PBMCs. The subset here: CD45RA+ positively selected. These receptor sequences come from a man between 18 and 35 years old in good health. Some clones in this sample may be carry-over from other donors' samples.

This clone was observed a handful of times. V usage is TRBV28 and J usage is TRBJ2-7, with D possibly matching TRBD2 (5 bases). CDR3 length equals 17 residues. The V gene's germline CDR1 is MDHEN and CDR2 SYDVKM. The V gene lost 3 bases and the J gene lost 6 bases, with 24 bases spanning the gap. The CDR3 spells CASSFQGRGFGESEQYF. DNA for the CDR3: TGTGCCAGCAGTTTTCAAGGCCGGGGTTTTGGTGAATCCGAGCAGTACTTC.

This clone was counted a single time. For the CDR3, the DNA is TGTGCCAGCAGCAATGATGAGCTGCCGAACACCGGGGAGCTGTTTTTT. Protein: CASSNDELPNTGELFF. This chain uses TRBV21-1 with TRBJ2-2; the table's D gene call, TRBD2, was not cross checked with the DNA. TRBV21-1 represents a pseudogene. This CDR3 contains 16 residues.

The chain carries TRBV5-4 and TRBJ1-2, with 7 positions matching TRBD1. This CDR3 is built from 13 residues. Trimming cost V 4 bases and J 7 bases; bases outside gene matches: 7. Germline assignment: CDR1 SGHNT and CDR2 YYREEE (reference sequence). In DNA, the CDR3 is TGTGCCAGCAGCGACGCAGGGGGACGTGGCTACACCTTC. Its translation: CASSDAGGRGYTF.

The genes are TRBV4-1 and TRBJ1-4, with 12 nucleotides matching TRBD1. Germline CDR1 MGHRA, CDR2 YSYEKL. Unmatched junction bases numbered 11, after V lost 2 bases and J lost 1 base. The CDR3 runs to 20 residues. DNA for the CDR3: TGCGCCAGCAGCCAACCCTGGGACAGGGGGCCTGGGGGAACTAATGAAAAACTGTTTTTT. The encoded protein is CASSQPWDRGPGGTNEKLFF.

J is TRBJ1-3 and V is TRBV28; possibly TRBD1 for D (6 bases). The germline CDR1 and CDR2 sequences are MDHEN and SYDVKM. This CDR3 is 14 amino acids long. The germline V and J ends were trimmed by 4 bases and 2 bases, with 9 bases remaining between them. CDR3 nucleotides: TGTGCCAGCAGTTCACAGGGAACTGGAAACACCATATATTTT. Translation: CASSSQGTGNTIYF.

The gene calls are TRBV9 and TRBJ2-5; D remains ambiguous. The germline V gene encodes CDR1 SGDLS and CDR2 YYNGEE. The CDR3 is 14 residues long. V was pared by 2 bases and J by 3 bases, with 11 bases between. CDR3 sequence: CASSVGSPKETQYF. The CDR3, as DNA: TGTGCCAGCAGCGTGGGCAGCCCAAAAGAGACCCAGTACTTC.

Of note for this clone: The sample holds other DNA sequences that translate to the same CDR3. The chain joins TRBV5-4 to TRBJ2-1; 7 bases are shared with TRBD2. This CDR3 contains 13 residues. After removal of 2 bases from V and 8 bases from J, the junction contained 4 bases not matched to a gene. Germline CDR1 SGHNT, CDR2 YYREEE (reference sequence). CDR3 in DNA: TGTGCCAGCAGCTTAGGAACTAGCGATGAGCAGTTCTTC. As protein: CASSLGTSDEQFF.

This clone was recorded only once. The rearrangement links TRBV5-4 to TRBJ2-2, with D perhaps TRBD2 (7 bases). This CDR3 has 15 amino acids. CDR1 is SGHNT, CDR2 YYREEE, per germline (reference sequence). The V end lost 4 bases, the J end lost 4 bases, and 14 bases lay between the germline ends. CDR3 protein: CASSRWEGGTGELFF. The CDR3 DNA sequence: TGTGCCAGCAGCCGGTGGGAGGGGGGCACCGGGGAGCTGTTTTTT.

The chain employs TRBV5-1 and TRBJ2-3; 8 bases line up with TRBD2. Germline CDR1 is SGHRS and CDR2 is YFSETQ. The CDR3 contains 16 residues. The V gene end was trimmed by 4 bases and the J gene end by 2 bases; junction bases not matched to a gene: 9. CDR3 nucleotide sequence: TGCGCCAGCAGCGGCCAACTAGCGGCCGTCACAGATACGCAGTATTTT. Translation: CASSGQLAAVTDTQYF.

With regard to this clone: This sample includes further DNA sequences coding for the same CDR3. V and J are TRBV27 and TRBJ2-3; D not resolved. The length of the CDR3 is 12 residues. Germline V gene data show CDR1 as MNHEY and CDR2 as SMNVEV (reference sequence). The V and J ends lost 6 bases and 1 base respectively, with 5 bases between them. CDR3: CASSPGTDTQYF. The CDR3 DNA is TGTGCCAGCAGCCCCGGCACAGATACGCAGTATTTT.

The V gene is TRBV30, the J gene TRBJ2-5, with 9 bases matching TRBD1. Germline CDR1 is GTSNPN and CDR2 is SVGIG (reference sequence). CDR3 size: 17 residues. V lost 4 bases and J lost 4; bases outside the gene matches: 16. CDR3 amino acids: CAWTHPYGTGFGETQYF. The CDR3 DNA is TGTGCCTGGACCCACCCATACGGGACAGGGTTCGGAGAGACCCAGTACTTC.

Note on this clone: Different DNA sequences within this sample yield the same CDR3. V and J are TRBV28 and TRBJ1-2, with 7 bases aligning to TRBD1. CDR1 is MDHEN and CDR2 is SYDVKM in the germline V gene. The CDR3 loop spans 13 amino acids. The V and J ends lost 5 bases and 2 bases, in that order; junction bases with no gene match: 2. This CDR3 is CASSVGQNYGYTF. The CDR3 DNA reads TGTGCCAGCAGTGTGGGACAGAACTATGGCTACACCTTC.

This clone has only one observation. V gene TRBV5-1 combines with J gene TRBJ1-5; 8 bases line up with TRBD1. Per germline, CDR1 SGHRS and CDR2 YFSETQ. The CDR3 contains 14 residues. Trimming cost V 2 bases and J 7 bases; bases outside gene matches: 5. The CDR3 loop is CASSLQGDGQPQHF. CDR3 sequence (DNA): TGCGCCAGCAGCTTACAGGGGGACGGACAGCCCCAGCATTTT.

This sequence joins TRBV6-1 and TRBJ1-1, with TRBD1 matching over 7 bases. V lost 5 bases and J lost 4; bases outside the gene matches: 7. The V gene's germline CDR1 is MNHNS and CDR2 SASEGT. The CDR3 runs 14 residues. The CDR3 reads CASSSKQGRTEAFF. In DNA, the CDR3 is TGTGCCAGCAGTTCTAAACAGGGGCGCACTGAAGCTTTCTTT.

This chain links TRBV7-3 with TRBJ2-3, with 7 bases lining up with TRBD2. Trimming at V came to 4 bases and at J to 6 bases, leaving 7 bases not matched to a gene. The V gene's germline CDR1 is SGHTA and CDR2 FQGTGA. CDR3 length: 14 residues. CDR3 nucleotides: TGTGCCAGCAGCTCTTCTAGCGGACCGGATACGCAGTATTTT. The encoded protein is CASSSSSGPDTQYF.

This clone was found once. J is TRBJ2-1 and V is TRBV6-5; a possible D gene is TRBD2 (5 bases). The CDR3 consists of 16 residues. Trimming took off 2 bases at V and 3 bases at J, with 14 bases between the two ends. The germline V gene encodes CDR1 MNHEY and CDR2 SVGAGI. The CDR3 DNA is TGTGCCAGCAGTTACAGGACGAGCGGAGGCTACAATGAGCAGTTCTTC. Encoded protein: CASSYRTSGGYNEQFF.

V usage is TRBV5-4 and J usage is TRBJ2-7; the D is unclear. CDR1 is SGHNT and CDR2 is YYREEE in the germline V gene (reference sequence). The CDR3 loop spans 16 amino acids. V lost 0 bases and J lost 2, with 15 bases in between. CDR3 nucleotide sequence: TGTGCCAGCAGCTTGGGAGGCCGGGTGAGCCCCTACGAGCAGTACTTC. Translation: CASSLGGRVSPYEQYF.

This chain uses TRBV2 with TRBJ2-2, with D unclear. The germline V gene encodes CDR1 SNHLY and CDR2 FYNNEI. Trimming stripped 3 bases from V and 5 bases from J, with 7 bases between. The CDR3 sequence is 13 residues long. In DNA form, the CDR3 reads TGTGCCAGCAGTGAGGTCCTGACCGGGGAGCTGTTTTTT. Protein product: CASSEVLTGELFF.

The V call is TRBV5-1, the J call TRBJ2-3, with no clear D. Germline V gives CDR1 SGHRS, CDR2 YFSETQ. This CDR3 is built from 17 residues. Deletions cut 2 bases from V and 1 base from J, with 17 bases between. The CDR3: CASSFVSGTIGTDTQYF. As DNA, the CDR3 is TGCGCCAGCAGCTTTGTTTCGGGCACGATAGGCACAGATACGCAGTATTTT.

This clone was picked up one time. This rearrangement joins TRBV19 to TRBJ1-4; the D gene is possibly TRBD1 (5 bases). Per the germline V gene, CDR1 is LNHDA and CDR2 is SQIVND (reference sequence). Trimming pared 7 bases from V and 0 bases from J, leaving 9 bases between. The CDR3 totals 14 residues. The CDR3 reads CASMGLATNEKLFF. CDR3 bases: TGTGCCAGTATGGGACTTGCAACTAATGAAAAACTGTTTTTT.

The chain joins TRBV7-2 to TRBJ2-6, with unresolved D. The CDR3 has 18 residues. Germline values: CDR1 SGHTA, CDR2 FQGNSA. Trimming left V 0 bases short and J 0 bases short, with 12 bases between. This CDR3 reads CASSLAGWGISGANVLTF. As DNA, the CDR3 is TGTGCCAGCAGCTTAGCCGGTTGGGGAATCTCTGGGGCCAACGTCCTGACTTTC.

CDR3 in DNA: TGTGCCAGCTCACCGAGGGGGCAGGGGCCGAGCTCTGGAAACACCATATATTTT. It translates to CASSPRGQGPSSGNTIYF. V gene TRBV18 combines with J gene TRBJ1-3, with 7 nucleotides matching TRBD1. V gave up 3 bases and J gave up 0 bases; unmatched junction bases: 11. Germline V lookup: CDR1 KGHSH, CDR2 LQKENI. This CDR3 region has 18 residues.

The J gene is TRBJ1-5, the V gene TRBV7-2; TRBD1 might be the D (5 bases). CDR1 SGHTA and CDR2 FQGNSA come from the germline V gene. V gave up 5 bases and J gave up 4 bases, with 9 bases separating them. The CDR3 contains 13 residues. CDR3 nucleotide sequence: TGTGCCAGCAGCCCGGACATAAATCAGCCCCAGCATTTT. Protein sequence: CASSPDINQPQHF.